A single T cell receptor (beta chain) is shown here with its context. Its cognate antigen is unknown. This specimen belongs to a study of CD8+ T cells in alopecia areata. This CDR3 is 19 amino acids long. Trimming removed 0 bases from V and 2 bases from J, with 23 bases in between. Germline-derived CDR1 and CDR2 are SGHRS and YFSETQ. Reverse transcribed after extraction, RNA yielded cDNA as the sequencing template. Data came from immunoSEQ multiplex PCR; TCRdb stores just in-frame clones and leaves some out. The profile shows about 64,000 clones, around 47% of them singletons. General study results and limits: It was less clear whether patients shared TCRs than it was in mice, possibly because of HLA.

This TCR was sampled from a human donor with alopecia areata. V gene TRBV5-1 combines with J gene TRBJ1-2; D gene ambiguous. The specimen was NKG2D-low CD8+ T cells sorted from blood. CDR3 bases: TGCGCCAGCAGCTTGGCTGCGGGGATACAGCCAATTCAGAACTATGGCTACACCTTC. Encoded protein: CASSLAAGIQPIQNYGYTF.